The clone carrying this T cell receptor beta chain was seen only a few times. This sample was taken from a study of shared clonotypes between healthy human individuals. Sequencing used immunoSEQ multiplex PCR; TCRdb keeps in-frame clones, though not all of them. The table shows 600,000 to 700,000 clones, with 73% occurring only once. Source material: memory CD4+ T cells sorted from blood. Stated subset: CD45RA-negative fraction. The TCR sequence derives from a woman in her 30s in good health.

CDR3 DNA sequence: TGTGCCAGCAGTGGGCCGGGAGGGCAGGGCGGGGAGCTGTTTTTT. This gives the protein CASSGPGGQGGELFF. The V gene is TRBV2, the J gene TRBJ2-2; 8 nucleotides line up with TRBD2. Germline trimming cut 4 bases from V and 7 bases from J; bases unmatched to any gene: 8. The CDR3 length is 15 residues. Germline values: CDR1 SNHLY, CDR2 FYNNEI.